Each of the 20 T cell receptor beta chains below was sequenced from the same sample in a study of identical twins. TCRdb ran MiXCR on the 5' RACE reads and lists one entry per CDR3 protein. The repertoire holds 690,000 or so distinct CDR3 sequences, with around 8.6% as singletons. These records were also assigned to another study, of yellow fever vaccine responses in identical twins.

Sequencing input: PBMCs. Receptors were obtained from a woman aged 18-29 years in good health.

The chain joins TRBV4-2 to TRBJ2-7; D might be TRBD1 or TRBD2, each matching 5 bases. This CDR3 spans 16 amino acids. Germline assignment: CDR1 LGHNA and CDR2 YNFKEQ. V was trimmed by 0 bases and J by 2 bases, leaving 14 bases between them. In nucleotides, the CDR3 is TGTGCCAGCAGCCAAGAGGTCTCCCGGGACCCCTACGAGCAGTACTTC. Translated, it gives CASSQEVSRDPYEQYF.

Points on this clonotype: A read error may account for a junction end that differs from germline. CDR3 in DNA: TGCTGTGCCGTTAGCGGGAGCAGCTCCTACAATGAGCAGTTCTTC. It translates to CCAVSGSSSYNEQFF. The chain is built from TRBV20-1 and TRBJ2-1; 9 positions match TRBD2. The CDR3 length is 15 residues. Germline CDR1 is DFQATT and CDR2 is SNEGSKA (reference sequence).

This chain links TRBV9 with TRBJ2-2, with a tentative D call TRBD2 (6 bases). There are 14 residues in the CDR3. Germline V gives CDR1 SGDLS, CDR2 YYNGEE. V was clipped by 0 bases and J by 6 bases, with 9 bases between them. CDR3 sequence (DNA): TGTGCCAGCAGCGTAGGCGGGAAGTCCGGGGAGCTGTTTTTT. This codes for CASSVGGKSGELFF.

This clonotype was counted ten times or more. J is TRBJ1-5 and V is TRBV7-9; no firm D call. Germline CDR1 is SEHNR and CDR2 is FQNEAQ (reference sequence). This CDR3 is built from 13 residues. Trimming removed 1 base at V and 4 bases at J, with 5 bases between. The CDR3 region has the DNA TGTGCCAGCAGCTTAGAGGAGAATCAGCCCCAGCATTTT. Encoded protein: CASSLEENQPQHF.

This clonotype was seen only a few times. The chain has TRBV7-9 and TRBJ2-1; 10 nucleotides line up with TRBD2. The ends lost 7 bases at V and 7 bases at J; junction bases unmatched: 7. CDR3 length: 14 amino acids. From germline, CDR1 is SEHNR and CDR2 FQNEAQ (reference sequence). The CDR3 is CASTSSGSLNEQFF. CDR3 coding DNA: TGTGCCAGCACCTCTAGCGGGAGTCTGAATGAGCAGTTCTTC. The full variable domain, completed using reference TRBV7-9 and TRBJ2-1, is DTGVSQNPRHKITKRGQNVTFRCDPISEHNRLYWYRQTLGQGPEFLTYFQNEAQLEKSRLLSDRFSAERPKGSFSTLEIQRTEQGDSAMYLCASTSSGSLNEQFFGPGTRLTVL.

A few counts support this clonotype. V and J are TRBV9 and TRBJ1-1; TRBD1 aligns across 8 bases. There are 15 residues in the CDR3. The J segment lost 1 base and the V segment lost 1 base, leaving 3 bases of the junction unmatched. The germline CDR1 and CDR2 sequences are SGDLS and YYNGEE. This CDR3 reads CASSVTTGGNTEAFF. The CDR3 DNA sequence: TGTGCCAGCAGCGTAACTACAGGGGGGAACACTGAAGCTTTCTTT.

This clonotype has a handful of counts. The chain recombines TRBV29-1 with TRBJ1-1; D ambiguous. Germline V gene lookup returns CDR1 SQVTM and CDR2 ANQGSEA. Trimming cost V 4 bases and J 6 bases, with 12 bases left between them. The CDR3 covers 12 residues. CDR3 amino acids: CSVVSTRAEAFF. CDR3 nucleotide sequence: TGCAGCGTTGTGTCGACGCGCGCTGAAGCTTTCTTT.

This clonotype was counted only a few times. The V call is TRBV6-4, the J call TRBJ2-2; TRBD1 agrees at 7 bases. Germline V gene sequence: CDR1 MRHNA, CDR2 SNTAGT. Losses at the gene ends were 5 bases for V and 2 bases for J; bases not matched to a gene: 5. CDR3 length: 15 amino acids. Written as DNA, the CDR3 is TGTGCCAGCAGTAACCGGGACAGAAACACCGGGGAGCTGTTTTTT. This sequence encodes CASSNRDRNTGELFF.

This clonotype was recorded many times. The rearrangement uses TRBV20-1 and TRBJ2-7; no firm D call. Germline CDR1 and CDR2: DFQATT and SNEGSKA (reference sequence). CDR3 length equals 13 residues. Trimming took 6 bases from V and 0 from J, leaving 12 bases between them. This CDR3 is CSAPDLSSYEQYF. The CDR3 nucleotides read TGCAGTGCCCCGGACCTTAGCTCCTACGAGCAGTACTTC.

In this sample, this clonotype turned up many times. The chain links TRBV5-1 to TRBJ2-3; D is uncertain. This CDR3 has 13 amino acids. V was shortened by 7 bases and J by 0 bases, with 9 bases between the two germline ends. Germline V lookup: CDR1 SGHRS, CDR2 YFSETQ. The DNA for the CDR3 is TGCGCCAGCGGCTCTCCTAGCACAGATACGCAGTATTTT. Translating it yields CASGSPSTDTQYF.

This clonotype was observed many times. The gene calls are TRBV7-8 and TRBJ2-7; tentative D call: TRBD1 (6 bases). The CDR3 contains 15 residues. V dropped 1 base and J dropped 8 bases, with 18 bases sitting between them. Germline V gene lookup returns CDR1 SGHVS and CDR2 FQNEAQ. The CDR3 DNA reads TGTGCCAGCAGCTTAGAGGACAGAGGACGGGCTAAGCAGTACTTC. Protein: CASSLEDRGRAKQYF. Full variable domain (outside the CDR3, taken from reference TRBV7-8 and TRBJ2-7): GAGVSQSPRYKVAKRGQDVALRCDPISGHVSLFWYQQALGQGPEFLTYFQNEAQLDKSGLPSDRFFAERPEGSVSTLKIQRTQQEDSAVYLCASSLEDRGRAKQYFGPGTRLTVT.

There are a few counts of this clonotype. The chain combines TRBV5-1 with TRBJ1-1; 8 bases align to TRBD1. Germline V gives CDR1 SGHRS, CDR2 YFSETQ. This CDR3 spans 16 amino acids. J gave up 5 bases and V 0 bases, and 9 bases lay outside the gene matches. The CDR3 DNA is TGCGCCAGCAGCTTGGTCCAGGGGGCGCGACGTACTGAAGCTTTCTTT. Amino acids: CASSLVQGARRTEAFF. The variable domain in full, completed from reference TRBV5-1 and TRBJ1-1, reads KAGVTQTPRYLIKTRGQQVTLSCSPISGHRSVSWYQQTPGQGLQFLFEYFSETQRNKGNFPGRFSGRQFSNSRSEMNVSTLELGDSALYLCASSLVQGARRTEAFFGQGTRLTVV.

The chain links TRBV2 to TRBJ2-1; 9 bases fit TRBD1. CDR1 is SNHLY and CDR2 is FYNNEI in the germline V gene. The CDR3 loop spans 14 amino acids. V lost 5 bases and J lost 6; bases outside the gene matches: 5. For the CDR3, the DNA is TGTGCCAGCAGTCCCCAGACAGGGGGCAATGAGCAGTTCTTC. Amino acids: CASSPQTGGNEQFF.

In this sample, this clonotype turned up many times. V is TRBV24-1 and J is TRBJ2-3, with D possibly matching TRBD2 (5 bases). With 5 bases removed from V and 3 bases from J, the gap between germline ends came to 11 bases. Germline assignment: CDR1 KGHDR and CDR2 SFDVKD. This CDR3 contains 14 residues. This CDR3 is CATSGRPGTDTQYF. The CDR3 DNA sequence: TGTGCCACCAGTGGCCGCCCGGGGACAGATACGCAGTATTTT.

This rearrangement joins TRBV20-1 to TRBJ2-3; D remains ambiguous. The CDR3 consists of 12 residues. Germline lookup yields CDR1 DFQATT and CDR2 SNEGSKA (reference sequence). V lost 6 bases and J 4 bases, leaving 11 bases between the germline ends. The chain's CDR3 is CSAVRPPDTQYF. CDR3 DNA sequence: TGCAGTGCCGTACGACCGCCAGATACGCAGTATTTT.

The sample holds many counts of this clonotype. V usage is TRBV12-3 or TRBV12-4 and J usage is TRBJ1-1; 7 positions match TRBD1. There are 12 residues in the CDR3. V shed 3 bases and J 11 bases; nucleotides not matched to a gene: 6. CDR3 nucleotide sequence: TGTGCCAGCAGTTTGGTCCGGGACAGTGCTTTCTTT. This encodes CASSLVRDSAFF.

The rearrangement links TRBV20-1 to TRBJ1-4; D uncertain. The CDR3 spans 15 residues. Looked up from germline, CDR1 is DFQATT and CDR2 is SNEGSKA (reference sequence). V lost 2 bases, J lost 1 base, and 11 bases lay in between. The CDR3 sequence is CSARRSAGTNEKLFF. CDR3 sequence (DNA): TGCAGTGCTAGACGATCCGCAGGAACTAATGAAAAACTGTTTTTT.

The V and J genes are TRBV5-1 and TRBJ2-1; 10 bases map to TRBD2. Germline V gene data show CDR1 as SGHRS and CDR2 as YFSETQ. After removal of 5 bases from V and 4 bases from J, the junction contained 6 bases not matched to a gene. The CDR3 is 15 residues long. The CDR3 spells CASRLAGEHYNEQFF. The DNA for the CDR3 is TGCGCCAGCAGGCTAGCGGGAGAGCATTACAATGAGCAGTTCTTC.

Many counts were recorded for this clonotype. The chain uses TRBV6-2 or TRBV6-3 and TRBJ1-1, with D perhaps TRBD1 (6 bases). Germline-derived CDR1 and CDR2 are MNHEY and SVGEGT. The CDR3 extends over 16 amino acids. The V and J ends lost 3 bases and 4 bases respectively, with 18 bases between them. The CDR3 nucleotides are TGTGCCAGCAGTTATCCCCTCCAGGGAGGGGGCACTGAAGCTTTCTTT. Its protein is CASSYPLQGGGTEAFF.

This clonotype was counted a few times. This sequence joins TRBV28 and TRBJ2-7, with 10 bases lining up with TRBD1. The CDR3 contains 12 residues. Losses at the gene ends were 7 bases for V and 6 bases for J; bases not matched to a gene: 3. Germline CDR1 MDHEN, CDR2 SYDVKM. As DNA, the CDR3 is TGTGCCAGCACGGACAGGGGGGGCGAGCAGTACTTC. Protein: CASTDRGGEQYF.